This T cell receptor (beta chain) was obtained from a study of T cell repertoires in cytomegalovirus infection. Across the whole study: Based on public TCR beta signatures, there were indications of CMV infection and of a matching HLA type.

Trimming took off 6 bases at V and 0 bases at J, with 11 bases between the two ends. This CDR3 contains 15 residues. Germline CDR1 LNHNV, CDR2 YYDKDF (reference sequence). TCRdb re-called the reads through MiXCR, storing one row per CDR3 protein. The data hold some 400,000 distinct CDR3 sequences, with over 15% observed a single time. This clonotype was obtained from a human donor in good health (CMV status not recorded). Some clones in this sample may be carry-over from other donors' samples. Sequencing used PBMCs. The chain is built from TRBV15 and TRBJ2-2; tentative D call: TRBD1 (6 bases). The chain's CDR3 is CATSRGTSNTGELFF. CDR3 bases: TGTGCCACCAGTAGGGGGACGTCGAACACCGGGGAGCTGTTTTTT.